The following is a T cell receptor beta chain sequence with its context. No antigen is known for it. This sample was taken from a study of siplizumab effects on memory and regulatory T cells. Study results and limitations: Memory cells seemed less diverse than naive T cells, which also seemed major contributors to the alloresponse. Treatment with siplizumab left mappable alloreactive CD4+ clones averaging 68.8% Treg-derived, compared with under 30% in controls.

The data were produced by immunoSEQ multiplex PCR, yet TCRdb's version contains in-frame clones alone and is incomplete. The profile shows about 100,000 clones, around 90% of them singletons. J gave up 9 bases and V 4 bases, and 8 bases lay outside the gene matches. CDR1 is LNHDA and CDR2 is SQIVND in the germline V gene (reference sequence). This CDR3 contains 14 residues. The receptor was derived from a human donor in good health. Input material: Tregs sorted from blood. The chain is built from TRBV19 and TRBJ1-5; 8 bases fit TRBD1. The CDR3 loop reads CASSTDRVEWPQHF. DNA of the CDR3: TGTGCCAGTAGTACGGACAGGGTTGAGTGGCCCCAGCATTTT.